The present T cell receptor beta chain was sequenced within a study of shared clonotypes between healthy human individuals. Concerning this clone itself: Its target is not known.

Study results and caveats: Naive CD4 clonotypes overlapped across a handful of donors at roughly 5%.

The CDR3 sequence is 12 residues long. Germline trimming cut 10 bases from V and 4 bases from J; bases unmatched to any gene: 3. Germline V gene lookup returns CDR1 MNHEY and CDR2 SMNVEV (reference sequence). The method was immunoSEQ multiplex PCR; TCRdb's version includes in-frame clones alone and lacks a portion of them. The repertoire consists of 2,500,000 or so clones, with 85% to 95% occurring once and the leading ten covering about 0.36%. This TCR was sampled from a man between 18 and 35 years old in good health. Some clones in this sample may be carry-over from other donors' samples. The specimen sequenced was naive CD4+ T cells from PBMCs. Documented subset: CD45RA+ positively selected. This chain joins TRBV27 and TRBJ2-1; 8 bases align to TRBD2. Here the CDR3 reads CATSGRYNEQFF. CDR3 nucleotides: TGTGCCACTAGCGGGCGGTACAATGAGCAGTTCTTC.